Sequencing of this TCR beta chain was carried out in a study of blood T cell repertoires in COVID-19. In the study overall: Samples representing acute and convalescent COVID-19 were sourced from the United States, Italy and Spain. The cDNA or gDNA used as material had been derived from T cells, B-cell-depleted T cells, or PBMCs.

From germline, CDR1 is LGHDT and CDR2 YNNKEL (reference sequence). Between the trimmed V and J ends, which lost 2 bases and 5 bases, there was a span of 6 bases. The CDR3 runs to 12 residues. In the authors' methods: Reference gene primer amplification gave estimated nucleated cell counts. Clones were sequenced by immunoSEQ multiplex PCR, and TCRdb holds only the in-frame ones, with some missing. The V and J calls and clone size are taken from that table; D and trimming were inferred from the DNA. Of 200,000 to 250,000 clones detected, around 80% appear once; the ten largest clones hold about 1.5%. This clonotype was sampled from a middle-aged woman who had recovered from COVID-19. The sample was peripheral blood. V usage is TRBV3-1 (or the pseudogene TRBV3-2) and J usage is TRBJ2-5; no reliable D call. The CDR3 DNA reads as TGTGCCAGCAGCCAACCAGGTGAGACCCAGTACTTC. Translation gives CASSQPGETQYF.